Shown below are 17 T cell receptor beta chains from a single sample sequenced in a study of blood T cells in healthy people across ages. Sample-barcoded 5' priming and a J-beta primer mix drove a second PCR of about 6 to 12 cycles. TCRdb reprocessed the 5' RACE reads via MiXCR and lists one record per CDR3 protein. Of about 1.7 million distinct CDR3 sequences in the sample, 25% to 30% were seen once. Sequencing was carried out using blood. The receptors were sampled from a woman in her 30s in good health.

This clonotype was observed many times. The genes are TRBV5-5 and TRBJ2-5; TRBD1 might be the D (5 bases). V lost 4 bases and J 5 bases, leaving 12 bases between the germline ends. This CDR3 contains 13 residues. CDR1 and CDR2 (germline): SGHKS, YYEKEE (reference sequence). Here the CDR3 reads CASSRAGYETQYF. CDR3 coding DNA: TGTGCCAGCAGCAGAGCAGGGTACGAGACCCAGTACTTC.

This rearrangement joins TRBV28 to TRBJ1-5; 7 positions agree with TRBD1. CDR3 size: 16 residues. The germline V gene has CDR1 MDHEN and CDR2 SYDVKM. The ends lost 6 bases at V and 5 bases at J; junction bases unmatched: 13. CDR3 sequence (DNA): TGTGCCAGCAGCCCCACTGGGGACAGTGATGATCAGCCCCAGCATTTT. This gives the protein CASSPTGDSDDQPQHF.

The CDR3, as DNA: TGTGCCAGCAGCTCCTTCGGGGCGGAACCTTACGAGCAGTACTTC. It codes for CASSSFGAEPYEQYF. V and J are TRBV7-2 and TRBJ2-7, with D possibly called TRBD1 or TRBD2 (5 bases each). This CDR3 spans 15 amino acids. The germline V gene has CDR1 SGHTA and CDR2 FQGNSA. Trimming left V 4 bases short and J 4 bases short, with 17 bases between.

This clonotype was observed at least ten times. The chain combines TRBV4-3 with TRBJ2-1; TRBD2 matches 9 bases. Trimming removed 11 bases from V and 5 bases from J; junction bases left unmatched: 13. Germline loops: CDR1 LGHNA, CDR2 YSLEER. The length of the CDR3 is 15 residues. The CDR3 is CASRRTSGYDNEQFF. CDR3 DNA: TGCGCCTCACGAAGAACTAGCGGGTACGACAATGAGCAGTTCTTC.

The rearrangement joins TRBV28 to TRBJ2-7, with TRBD1 matching 7 bases. CDR3 size: 13 residues. Germline-derived CDR1 and CDR2 are MDHEN and SYDVKM. V lost 2 bases to trimming and J lost 6 bases; unmatched junction nucleotides: 4. CDR3 amino acids: CASSLRQGSEQYF. The CDR3 nucleotides are TGTGCCAGCAGTTTACGACAGGGCAGCGAGCAGTACTTC.

The CDR3 sequence: CSAAAGITAGANVLTF. The CDR3 bases are TGCAGTGCTGCGGCAGGGATCACAGCTGGGGCCAACGTCCTGACTTTC. This chain connects TRBV20-1 to TRBJ2-6; TRBD1 might be the D (5 bases). Deletions cut 5 bases from V and 2 bases from J, with 16 bases between. Looked up from germline, CDR1 is DFQATT and CDR2 is SNEGSKA (reference sequence). The CDR3 is 16 residues long.

Details on this clonotype: A much larger clone lies one base from this, so it may be a read error. CDR3 sequence reads: CASSIRRGGLETQFF. As DNA, the CDR3 is TGTGCCAGCAGCATCCGCCGGGGGGGCCTCGAGACCCAGTTCTTC. This chain links TRBV7-9 with TRBJ2-1, with TRBD2 identical over 8 bases. The CDR3 totals 15 residues. The junction had 16 bases not matched to a gene; V was cut back by 5 bases and J by 13 bases. Germline values: CDR1 SEHNR, CDR2 FQNEAQ (reference sequence). Full variable domain (outside the CDR3, taken from reference TRBV7-9 and TRBJ2-1): DTGVSQNPRHKITKRGQNVTFRCDPISEHNRLYWYRQTLGQGPEFLTYFQNEAQLEKSRLLSDRFSAERPKGSFSTLEIQRTEQGDSAMYLCASSIRRGGLETQFFGPGTRLTVL.

This clonotype was counted a few times. The V gene is TRBV20-1, the J gene TRBJ2-5, with a weak D call TRBD2 (7 bases). V shed 1 base and J shed 1 base, with 13 bases lying between them. This CDR3 region has 15 residues. Germline V gene sequence: CDR1 DFQATT, CDR2 SNEGSKA (reference sequence). The CDR3 here is CSARGGGSGQETQYF. Written as DNA, the CDR3 is TGCAGTGCTAGAGGCGGGGGCTCTGGCCAAGAGACCCAGTACTTC.

This clonotype has a count of ten or more. The gene calls are TRBV6-1 and TRBJ2-7, with D possibly TRBD2 on 5 matching bases. Germline CDR1 reads MNHNS; CDR2 reads SASEGT. Trimming shortened V by 8 bases and J by 0 bases, and 14 bases separated the two germline ends. The CDR3 consists of 14 residues. The chain's CDR3 is CASFAGDASYEQYF. CDR3 bases: TGTGCCAGCTTTGCGGGCGACGCCTCCTACGAGCAGTACTTC.

This clonotype was detected a few times. The rearrangement joins TRBV2 to TRBJ1-2; 10 positions match TRBD1. Germline CDR1 SNHLY, CDR2 FYNNEI. The CDR3 is 15 amino acids. V gave up 7 bases and J gave up 4 bases; unmatched junction bases: 9. The CDR3 protein is CASTLTGTGVYGYTF. DNA for the CDR3: TGTGCCAGCACCTTAACCGGGACAGGGGTCTATGGCTACACCTTC.

This chain joins TRBV2 and TRBJ1-6, with TRBD1 as a possible D gene (6 bases). The germline V and J ends were trimmed by 0 bases and 1 base, with 10 bases remaining between them. This CDR3 contains 17 residues. Germline V CDR1 and CDR2: SNHLY, FYNNEI. The CDR3 DNA reads TGTGCCAGCAGTGAAGCTACAGGGTTTTCCTATAATTCACCCCTCCACTTT. It yields the protein CASSEATGFSYNSPLHF.

This clonotype was detected a few times. The V gene is TRBV10-3, the J gene TRBJ1-5, with D uncertain. The CDR3 length is 14 residues. Germline CDR1 and CDR2: ENHRY and SYGVKD. Between the trimmed V and J ends, which lost 5 bases and 4 bases, there was a span of 12 bases. The CDR3 is CAISLGIDNQPQHF. Written as DNA, the CDR3 is TGTGCCATCAGTTTGGGTATAGATAATCAGCCCCAGCATTTT.

Comment on this clonotype: A much larger clonotype is one base distant, so this may be a read error. The rearrangement links TRBV5-6 to TRBJ2-4, with unresolved D. CDR1 and CDR2 (germline): SGHDT, YYEEEE. The CDR3 spans 15 residues. Trimming left V 2 bases short and J 13 bases short, with 22 bases between. The CDR3 region is CASSLYSLVGFEQYF. CDR3 nucleotides: TGTGCCAGCAGCTTATATTCGCTAGTCGGGTTTGAGCAGTACTTC.

The V call is TRBV9, the J call TRBJ2-1, with D tentatively TRBD1 (6 bases). V shed 3 bases and J shed 4 bases, with 20 bases lying between them. Germline CDR1 is SGDLS and CDR2 is YYNGEE. The CDR3 loop spans 17 amino acids. The CDR3 region has the DNA TGTGCCAGCAGCGCGACTGCTCTAGCAGGGGCTTACAATGAGCAGTTCTTC. It yields the protein CASSATALAGAYNEQFF.

The chain couples TRBV2 to TRBJ2-3, with a weak D call TRBD2 (6 bases). The CDR3 runs to 15 residues. V lost 5 bases to trimming and J lost 0 bases, with 12 bases between them. The germline gives CDR1 SNHLY, CDR2 FYNNEI. The CDR3 loop reads CASSSTRKSTDTQYF. In DNA, the CDR3 is TGTGCCAGCAGTTCGACTAGGAAAAGCACAGATACGCAGTATTTT.

Notes on this clonotype: A much larger clone lies a single base off, so this may be a read error. This chain connects TRBV20-1 to TRBJ2-1; the match to TRBD1 covers 10 bases. The junction had 9 bases not matched to a gene; V was cut back by 5 bases and J by 8 bases. Germline V gene sequence: CDR1 DFQATT, CDR2 SNEGSKA (reference sequence). The CDR3 sequence is 14 residues long. Written as DNA, the CDR3 is TGCAGTGCTCAAACCGGGACAGGGGATCATGAGCAGTTCTTC. Translated, it gives CSAQTGTGDHEQFF.

This clonotype was seen only a few times. The chain joins TRBV27 to TRBJ1-5; possible D gene TRBD1, 5 bases. V lost 4 bases, J lost 5 bases, and 18 bases lay in between. The CDR3 has 16 residues. Germline CDR1 reads MNHEY; CDR2 reads SMNVEV (reference sequence). CDR3 bases: TGTGCCAGCAGTTCTGTAAAAGGGCAGGGTTATCAGCCCCAGCATTTT. Translated, it gives CASSSVKGQGYQPQHF.